Many counts were recorded for the clone carrying this TCR beta chain. Its antigen remains unidentified. The sample originates from a study of T cells after posttransplantation cyclophosphamide. Findings and caveats of the study: TRB clonality was highly associated with recipient CMV seropositivity and reactivation. Skin or GI-infiltrating T cells shared few TRB sequences with blood.

Germline CDR1 reads SEHNR; CDR2 reads FQNEAQ (reference sequence). The CDR3 is made up of 15 amino acids. Trimming stripped 3 bases from V and 5 bases from J, with 16 bases between. Treatment was busulfan-fludarabine conditioning, a marrow graft, and cyclophosphamide on days +3 and +4. Sequencing used immunoSEQ multiplex PCR; TCRdb keeps in-frame clones, though not all of them. The record shows 6,000 to 8,000 clones for this sample, with no singletons present. The source material was PBMCs, sampled after an allogeneic stem cell transplant with post-transplant cyclophosphamide. The rearrangement uses TRBV7-9 and TRBJ1-1; D not certain. This receptor was obtained from a male patient in his thirties who received an allogeneic stem cell transplant from an unrelated donor, was CMV-positive, and had acute and chronic GVHD. Some T cells may have come from the graft donor. The CDR3 loop is CASSLRAPRATEAFF. DNA of the CDR3: TGTGCCAGCAGCTTGCGGGCGCCCCGGGCAACTGAAGCTTTCTTT.